A selection of T cell receptor beta chains follows, all from one sample in a study of control samples from healthy donors and cancer patients. Generated by immunoSEQ multiplex PCR, the TCRdb table keeps only in-frame clones and is missing some. The sample shows 150,000 or so clones, roughly 93% of them seen only once. The material sequenced was blood. The receptors shown here come from a man in his late teens or twenties in good health. The CDR3 runs from the conserved cysteine through the conserved F or W. A D gene is named only where the DNA matches it firmly. Not every row has a clone size; where given, it reads once, few, many or a size class.

.,TRBV6-2/TRBV6-3,.,TRBJ1-2,CASSYVETSYTF,TGTGCCAGCAGTTACGTGGAGACCTCCTACACCTTC
once,TRBV6-2/TRBV6-3,TRBD2,TRBJ2-2,CASSYMGRLAVPSELFF,TGTGCCAGCAGTTATATGGGGAGACTAGCCGTCCCGTCCGAGCTGTTTTTT
.,TRBV27,.,TRBJ1-6,CASSFFGLWNSPLHF,TGTGCCAGCAGTTTCTTCGGGCTATGGAATTCACCCCTCCACTTT
.,TRBV6-5,.,TRBJ2-3,CASSYRAASTDTQYF,TGTGCCAGCAGTTACCGGGCAGCTAGCACAGATACGCAGTATTTT
.,TRBV7-2,.,TRBJ1-2,CASRNGVQTVYGYTF,TGTGCCAGCAGAAATGGGGTACAGACTGTCTATGGCTACACCTTC
.,TRBV14,.,TRBJ2-3,CASSQVGGDTQYF,TGTGCCAGCAGCCAAGTAGGTGGGGATACGCAGTATTTT
.,TRBV27,TRBD1,TRBJ2-7,CASSGGQGIYEQYF,TGTGCCAGCAGTGGGGGACAGGGTATCTACGAGCAGTACTTC
.,TRBV19,.,TRBJ2-5,CASSIWGDGETQYF,TGTGCCAGTAGTATTTGGGGGGACGGAGAGACCCAGTACTTC
.,TRBV7-2,.,TRBJ1-4,CASSLDGATNEKLFF,TGTGCCAGCAGCTTAGACGGAGCAACTAATGAAAAACTGTTTTTT
.,TRBV28,.,TRBJ2-7,CASSSPDLYEQYF,TGTGCCAGCAGTTCCCCGGACTTATACGAGCAGTACTTC
once,TRBV30,TRBD1,TRBJ1-1,CAWSRDRVSTEAFF,TGTGCCTGGAGTAGGGACAGGGTGTCCACTGAAGCTTTCTTT
once,TRBV30,.,TRBJ1-1,CAWSPQGRRNTEAFF,TGTGCCTGGAGTCCCCAGGGGCGGCGGAACACTGAAGCTTTCTTT
.,TRBV6-5,.,TRBJ1-1,CASSLTRGEWNEAFF,TGTGCCAGCAGCCTAACTCGGGGGGAGTGGAATGAAGCTTTCTTT
.,TRBV27,.,TRBJ2-7,CASSWGPGTEQYF,TGTGCCAGCAGTTGGGGGCCAGGGACCGAGCAGTACTTC
.,TRBV28,.,TRBJ1-5,CASTRAGVFSNQPQHF,TGTGCCAGCACCCGAGCGGGGGTGTTCAGCAATCAGCCCCAGCATTTT
.,TRBV5-1,TRBD1,TRBJ1-2,CASSLGPQGYGYTF,TGCGCCAGCAGCTTGGGACCACAGGGGTATGGCTACACCTTC
.,TRBV7-2,.,TRBJ2-7,CASSLDGGASYEQYF,TGTGCCAGCAGCTTAGATGGGGGGGCCTCCTACGAGCAGTACTTC
once,TRBV5-1,.,TRBJ1-1,CASSLRTGQNTEAFF,TGCGCCAGCAGCTTAAGGACTGGCCAGAACACTGAAGCTTTCTTT
.,TRBV6-5,.,TRBJ1-1,CASSYFRRAEAFF,TGTGCCAGCAGTTACTTTCGGAGGGCTGAAGCTTTCTTT
.,TRBV27,.,TRBJ1-4,CASSLRLANEKLFF,TGTGCCAGCAGTTTGAGACTTGCAAATGAAAAACTGTTTTTT
.,TRBV2,.,TRBJ2-2,CASSEVGAGELFF,TGTGCCAGCAGTGAGGTGGGGGCCGGGGAGCTGTTTTTT
.,TRBV6-6,.,TRBJ1-6,CASSAQGSLYNSPLHF,TGTGCCAGCAGTGCACAGGGTTCACTCTATAATTCACCCCTCCACTTT
.,TRBV7-8,.,TRBJ1-5,CASSLGRPAAQHF,TGTGCCAGCAGCTTAGGACGGCCGGCGGCCCAGCATTTT
.,TRBV5-1,TRBD2,TRBJ2-7,CASSLEREVHEQYF,TGCGCCAGCAGCTTGGAGCGGGAGGTCCACGAGCAGTACTTC
.,TRBV27,TRBD2,TRBJ2-1,CASSDGRGRGEQFF,TGTGCCAGCAGTGACGGGAGGGGTAGGGGTGAGCAGTTCTTC
once,TRBV5-5,.,TRBJ1-1,CASSFLPREEAFF,TGTGCCAGCAGCTTCCTACCTCGGGAGGAAGCTTTCTTT
.,TRBV5-1,.,TRBJ1-1,CASSLGNGVAVTEAFF,TGCGCCAGCAGCTTGGGGAATGGGGTGGCGGTCACTGAAGCTTTCTTT
.,TRBV29-1,TRBD1,TRBJ1-1,CSARTGGLTEAFF,TGCAGCGCCAGGACAGGGGGATTGACTGAAGCTTTCTTT
.,TRBV29-1,TRBD1,TRBJ1-1,CSARGQGAPEAFF,TGCAGCGCCCGGGGCCAGGGGGCGCCTGAAGCTTTCTTT
.,TRBV7-9,.,TRBJ1-6,CASSPALGGSPLHF,TGTGCCAGCAGCCCGGCCCTAGGGGGTTCACCCCTCCACTTT
.,TRBV7-9,TRBD1,TRBJ1-2,CASRGTGEDYGYTF,TGTGCCAGCAGGGGGACAGGGGAGGACTATGGCTACACCTTC
.,TRBV12-3/TRBV12-4,.,TRBJ1-6,CASSLELGSPLHF,TGTGCCAGCAGTTTGGAGTTGGGGTCACCCCTCCACTTT
.,TRBV3-1/TRBV3-2,TRBD2,TRBJ2-1,CASSQLAVGGYNEQFF,TGTGCCAGCAGCCAACTAGCGGTGGGCGGTTACAATGAGCAGTTCTTC
.,TRBV7-2,TRBD2,TRBJ2-5,CASSLVRGGYQETQYF,TGTGCCAGCAGCTTAGTCCGGGGGGGGTACCAAGAGACCCAGTACTTC
.,TRBV5-4,.,TRBJ1-1,CASSLARRQNTEAFF,TGTGCCAGCAGCTTGGCTAGGCGGCAGAACACTGAAGCTTTCTTT
.,TRBV7-3,TRBD1,TRBJ2-2,CASSPPRQGFDTGELFF,TGTGCCAGCAGCCCACCTCGACAGGGATTCGACACCGGGGAGCTGTTTTTT
.,TRBV9,.,TRBJ2-7,CASSVGFRASSYEQYF,TGTGCCAGCAGCGTAGGGTTTCGGGCCAGCTCCTACGAGCAGTACTTC
.,TRBV11-2,TRBD1,TRBJ1-4,CASGQTGGGPASNEKLFF,TGTGCCAGCGGGCAGACAGGGGGCGGTCCGGCAAGTAATGAAAAACTGTTTTTT
.,TRBV19,.,TRBJ1-1,CASSLSGTEAFF,TGTGCCAGTAGCTTAAGTGGCACTGAAGCTTTCTTT
.,TRBV7-8,.,TRBJ1-4,CASSPARGSNEKLFF,TGTGCCAGCAGTCCAGCACGAGGGTCTAATGAAAAACTGTTTTTT
.,TRBV5-4,TRBD1,TRBJ2-7,CASNPQGINEQYF,TGTGCCAGCAACCCACAGGGGATCAACGAGCAGTACTTC
.,TRBV5-1,.,TRBJ2-6,CASSLSGAGANVLTF,TGCGCCAGCAGCTTGTCGGGGGCTGGGGCCAACGTCCTGACTTTC
.,TRBV11-2,.,TRBJ2-5,CASSHETQYF,TGTGCCAGCAGTCATGAGACCCAGTACTTC
.,TRBV14,TRBD2,TRBJ2-7,CASSQAHWTSGSAAFYEQYF,TGTGCCAGCAGCCAAGCACACTGGACTAGCGGGAGTGCAGCTTTCTACGAGCAGTACTTC
.,TRBV10-3,.,TRBJ1-1,CAISEPSGRGGTEAFF,TGTGCCATCAGTGAGCCGAGTGGTCGGGGAGGGACTGAAGCTTTCTTT
.,TRBV6-5,TRBD1,TRBJ2-1,CASGDRWSEQFF,TGTGCCAGCGGGGACAGGTGGAGTGAGCAGTTCTTC
.,TRBV28,.,TRBJ1-1,CASTRLGDLKEAFF,TGTGCCAGCACCAGACTGGGGGACCTCAAGGAAGCTTTCTTT
.,TRBV10-1,TRBD1,TRBJ2-7,CASSDGPPDRGRGEQYF,TGCGCCAGCAGTGATGGTCCCCCCGACAGGGGCCGGGGTGAGCAGTACTTC
.,TRBV5-1,.,TRBJ1-1,CASSLFRASEAFF,TGCGCCAGCAGCTTGTTTCGGGCCTCTGAAGCTTTCTTT
.,TRBV5-1,.,TRBJ2-5,CASRSPLMETQYF,TGCGCCAGCAGGTCCCCCTTAATGGAGACCCAGTACTTC